This is a list of T cell receptor beta chains from one sample in a study of shared clonotypes between healthy human individuals. Clones were read by immunoSEQ multiplex PCR, and TCRdb kept only the in-frame ones, dropping some. The sample carries more than 900,000 clones, around three quarters recorded once. Sequencing was done on a sample of memory CD4+ T cells from PBMCs. The receptor source for this set is a man between 18 and 35 years old in good health. Some clones in this sample may be carry-over from other donors' samples. Both conserved end residues are part of each CDR3. Fields, in order: V gene, D gene, clone size, J gene, CDR3 DNA, CDR3 protein. A D gene is named only where the DNA matches it firmly. Clone size is shown for a subset of rows, as once, few, many or a class of expanded clone.

>TRBV19|-|-|TRBJ2-4
TGTGCCAGTAGTACAGGGGGGTGGGACAAAAACATTCAGTACTTC
CASSTGGWDKNIQYF
>TRBV5-6|-|-|TRBJ2-5
TGTGCCAGCAGCTGGGGGCGGGACCGATTGGGGGTACGAGAGACCCAGTACTTC
CASSWGRDRLGVRETQYF
>TRBV6-6|-|-|TRBJ1-1
TGTGCCAGCAGTTACTCTCCAGGGAAGGGCACTGAAGCTTTCTTT
CASSYSPGKGTEAFF
>TRBV28|-|-|TRBJ2-1
TGTGCCAGCAGTTTACGGTACAATGAGCAGTTCTTC
CASSLRYNEQFF
>TRBV30|-|-|TRBJ2-2
TGTGCCTGGAACCCCCGATATCGCAGACCCTCCACCGGGGAGCTGTTTTTT
CAWNPRYRRPSTGELFF
>TRBV7-9|TRBD1|few|TRBJ1-1
TGTGCCAGCAGCCTCAGACAGGGCAACACTGAAGCTTTCTTT
CASSLRQGNTEAFF
>TRBV30|TRBD1|-|TRBJ1-5
TGTGCCTGGCGTCGGACAGGGAATAGCAATCAGCCCCAGCATTTT
CAWRRTGNSNQPQHF
>TRBV4-1|TRBD1|-|TRBJ1-3
TGCGCCAGCAGCCATTTCCCCCAGGGGGACTCTGGAAACACCATATATTTT
CASSHFPQGDSGNTIYF
>TRBV11-2|TRBD2|-|TRBJ2-3
TGTGCCAGCAGCTTTACTCTTAGCGGGAGACAGAGCACAGATACGCAGTATTTT
CASSFTLSGRQSTDTQYF
>TRBV7-2|TRBD2|-|TRBJ2-3
TGTGCCAGCAGCCATCAGGCGGGGGACACAGATACGCAGTATTTT
CASSHQAGDTDTQYF
>TRBV11-2|-|-|TRBJ1-2
TGTGCCAGCAGCTTATTTATTGGGAGTTATGGCTACACCTTC
CASSLFIGSYGYTF
>TRBV6-4|-|-|TRBJ1-2
TGTGCCAGCAGTGACTCGAGTTATGGCTACACCTTC
CASSDSSYGYTF
>TRBV4-1|-|-|TRBJ2-7
TGCGCCAGCAGCCAAGAAGCGTGGTCCTACGAGCAGTACTTC
CASSQEAWSYEQYF
>TRBV6-1|-|few|TRBJ2-7
TGTGCCAGCGGTGTCGGCGGAGGGCCTCACGAGCAGTACTTC
CASGVGGGPHEQYF
>TRBV30|TRBD1|few|TRBJ2-2
TGTGCCTGGACCCTAGGACAGGGGCCGAACACCGGGGAGCTGTTTTTT
CAWTLGQGPNTGELFF